Each of the 27 T cell receptor beta chains below was sequenced from the same sample in a study of T cell responses to AZD1222 COVID-19 vaccine. Method: immunoSEQ multiplex PCR; TCRdb's copy keeps in-frame clones and lacks some. This table has 55,000 to 75,000 clones, roughly 90% appearing once. The sample here was peripheral blood, taken on day 0 of AZD1222 vaccination. These receptors were collected from an adult in good health.

This clone was seen a handful of times. In DNA, the CDR3 is TGTGCCACCAGCAGGAGTGAGAGGTACAATGAGCAGTTCTTC. Protein: CATSRSERYNEQFF. This chain uses TRBV15 with TRBJ2-1; D unresolved. The CDR3 totals 14 residues. With 3 bases removed from V and 4 bases from J, the gap between germline ends came to 10 bases. CDR1 and CDR2 (germline): LNHNV, YYDKDF (reference sequence).

This clone was detected only a few times. Within the sample, other DNA sequences also encode this same CDR3. The chain links TRBV18 to TRBJ2-7; D unresolved. This CDR3 contains 13 residues. Trimming took 0 bases from V and 2 from J, leaving 5 bases between them. The germline CDR1 and CDR2 sequences are KGHSH and LQKENI. The CDR3: CASSPPGPYEQYF. The DNA for the CDR3 is TGTGCCAGCTCACCACCAGGACCCTACGAGCAGTACTTC.

Notes on this clone: The same CDR3 also results from other DNA sequences found in this sample. The genes are TRBV6-4 and TRBJ2-1, with 11 bases lining up with TRBD2. The CDR3 is made up of 15 amino acids. Germline CDR1 MRHNA, CDR2 SNTAGT. Germline trimming cut 6 bases from V and 4 bases from J; bases unmatched to any gene: 5. The CDR3 sequence is CASSATSGSYNEQFF. In DNA, the CDR3 is TGTGCCAGCAGCGCTACTAGCGGGAGTTACAATGAGCAGTTCTTC.

The gene calls are TRBV4-3 and TRBJ2-7; D remains ambiguous. The length of the CDR3 is 14 residues. CDR1 is LGHNA, CDR2 YSLEER, per germline. Trimming stripped 4 bases from V and 2 bases from J, with 12 bases between. DNA of the CDR3: TGCGCCAGCAGCCCCCTCCGATGGGCCTACGAGCAGTACTTC. This gives the protein CASSPLRWAYEQYF.

The chain joins TRBV10-1 to TRBJ1-3; the match to TRBD1 covers 10 bases. Losses at the gene ends were 6 bases for V and 2 bases for J; bases not matched to a gene: 4. The germline CDR1 and CDR2 sequences are WNHNN and SYGVQD (reference sequence). The CDR3 covers 15 residues. This CDR3 is CASSDGTGAGNTIYF. CDR3 sequence (DNA): TGCGCCAGCAGCGACGGGACAGGGGCTGGAAACACCATATATTTT.

The chain recombines TRBV24-1 with TRBJ2-1, with D perhaps TRBD2 (7 bases). Trimming removed 8 bases from V and 6 bases from J, with 19 bases in between. This CDR3 has 15 residues. Germline loops: CDR1 KGHDR, CDR2 SFDVKD. CDR3 bases: TGTGCCACCATAAGGGGGGGGTCGGTCGGCAATGAGCAGTTCTTC. This encodes CATIRGGSVGNEQFF.

The chain has TRBV28 and TRBJ1-2; D is possibly TRBD1 (6 bases). The V end was cut by 6 bases, the J end by 4 bases, with 15 bases between. Germline V gene lookup returns CDR1 MDHEN and CDR2 SYDVKM. This CDR3 is 14 amino acids long. The CDR3 is CASRGSGAIYGYTF. The CDR3 DNA sequence: TGTGCCAGCAGGGGGTCAGGGGCTATCTATGGCTACACCTTC.

CDR3 amino acids: CASSVEGQMYGELFF. CDR3 sequence (DNA): TGTGCCAGCAGCGTAGAGGGACAGATGTACGGGGAGCTGTTTTTT. V and J are TRBV9 and TRBJ2-2, with 7 bases aligning to TRBD1. This CDR3 contains 15 residues. Losses at the gene ends were 0 bases for V and 7 bases for J; bases not matched to a gene: 6. The germline V gene encodes CDR1 SGDLS and CDR2 YYNGEE.

V is TRBV6-2 or TRBV6-3 and J is TRBJ1-6, with 8 nucleotides matching TRBD1. Per the germline V gene, CDR1 is MNHEY and CDR2 is SVGEGT. The V segment lost 4 bases and the J segment 9 bases; nucleotides outside the gene matches: 5. This CDR3 comprises 14 residues. CDR3 loop: CASSSGGATSPLHF. CDR3 DNA sequence: TGTGCCAGCAGTTCAGGGGGCGCAACTTCACCCCTCCACTTT.

This chain uses TRBV4-1 with TRBJ2-5; TRBD2 matches at 7 bases. V dropped 3 bases and J dropped 4; count of bases not matched to a gene: 2. CDR3 length equals 13 residues. Germline-derived CDR1 and CDR2 are MGHRA and YSYEKL. The CDR3 bases are TGCGCCAGCAGCCAGGTAGCGGGAGAGACCCAGTACTTC. It translates to CASSQVAGETQYF.

V and J are TRBV18 and TRBJ2-1; D ambiguous. The CDR3 is made up of 12 amino acids. Germline-derived CDR1 and CDR2 are KGHSH and LQKENI. Trimming cost V 2 bases and J 9 bases, with 8 bases left between them. CDR3 residues: CASSPMAIEQFF. Here the CDR3 DNA reads TGTGCCAGCTCACCAATGGCTATTGAGCAGTTCTTC.

The chain recombines TRBV21-1 with TRBJ1-6; the D call of TRBD1 is as the table states it, not checked on the DNA. TRBV21-1 is a documented pseudogene. CDR3 length: 13 amino acids. The CDR3 sequence: CASSKYRNSPLHF. DNA of the CDR3: TGTGCCAGCAGCAAGTACAGGAATTCACCCCTCCACTTT.

J is TRBJ2-7 and V is TRBV24-1; 10 nucleotides line up with TRBD2. Germline V gives CDR1 KGHDR, CDR2 SFDVKD. The V segment lost 4 bases and the J segment 5 bases; nucleotides outside the gene matches: 10. The CDR3 totals 16 residues. CDR3 residues: CATSDPASGSGDEQYF. The CDR3 DNA follows: TGTGCCACCAGTGACCCCGCTAGCGGGAGTGGGGACGAGCAGTACTTC.

The V and J genes are TRBV4-2 and TRBJ2-5; 12 nucleotides line up with TRBD2. The CDR3 consists of 17 residues. V shed 0 bases, J shed 4 bases, and the junction held 6 bases outside the gene matches. The germline V gene has CDR1 LGHNA and CDR2 YNFKEQ. The CDR3 sequence: CASSQDPLAGGAETQYF. The CDR3 bases are TGTGCCAGCAGCCAAGATCCCCTAGCGGGAGGGGCAGAGACCCAGTACTTC.

This clone was recorded once. The gene calls are TRBV2 and TRBJ1-3; TRBD1 matches at 8 bases. V lost 4 bases and J lost 0; bases outside the gene matches: 11. The CDR3 loop spans 18 amino acids. Germline CDR1 reads SNHLY; CDR2 reads FYNNEI. The CDR3 protein is CASSGDRRVIVSGNTIYF. In DNA form, the CDR3 reads TGTGCCAGCAGTGGGGACAGGAGGGTTATTGTCTCTGGAAACACCATATATTTT.

The chain uses TRBV19 and TRBJ1-5; D gene uncertain. The V and J ends lost 5 bases and 4 bases respectively, with 6 bases between them. Germline V gene data show CDR1 as LNHDA and CDR2 as SQIVND (reference sequence). The CDR3 runs 12 residues. In DNA form, the CDR3 reads TGTGCCAGTAGTCCGTGGAATCAGCCCCAGCATTTT. Residues: CASSPWNQPQHF.

The gene calls are TRBV11-3 and TRBJ1-1; possible D gene TRBD1, 6 bases. Looked up from germline, CDR1 is SGHNT and CDR2 is YENEEA. The CDR3 sequence is 18 residues long. Trimming cost V 0 bases and J 1 base, with 18 bases left between them. The CDR3 loop reads CASSLDRPRGRPNTEAFF. The CDR3 region has the DNA TGTGCCAGCAGCTTAGATCGGCCCAGGGGCCGTCCGAACACTGAAGCTTTCTTT.

J is TRBJ1-2 and V is TRBV4-1, with TRBD1 matching 7 bases. Germline V lookup: CDR1 MGHRA, CDR2 YSYEKL. The length of the CDR3 is 14 residues. V gave up 1 base and J gave up 5 bases; unmatched junction bases: 4. CDR3 residues: CASSQAGQAYGYTF. DNA of the CDR3: TGCGCCAGCAGCCAAGCCGGACAGGCATATGGCTACACCTTC.

The chain combines TRBV19 with TRBJ2-1; D may be TRBD1 (6 bases). There are 14 residues in the CDR3. Trimming pared 1 base from V and 4 bases from J, leaving 8 bases between. The V gene's germline CDR1 is LNHDA and CDR2 SQIVND (reference sequence). The DNA of the CDR3 is TGTGCCAGTAGTATAGGGGGGCTGTACAATGAGCAGTTCTTC. Translated, it gives CASSIGGLYNEQFF.

V gene TRBV19 combines with J gene TRBJ1-1; 8 positions match TRBD1. The CDR3 length is 14 residues. Trimming removed 6 bases from V and 1 base from J; junction bases left unmatched: 4. The germline V gene encodes CDR1 LNHDA and CDR2 SQIVND (reference sequence). This CDR3 reads CASSAGTGNTEAFF. The CDR3 nucleotides are TGTGCCAGTAGCGCCGGGACAGGGAACACTGAAGCTTTCTTT.

The gene calls are TRBV25-1 and TRBJ2-7, with 12 bases that match TRBD2. CDR1 MGHDK and CDR2 SYGVNS come from the germline V gene. The CDR3 runs to 15 residues. The J segment lost 1 base and the V segment lost 4 bases, leaving 2 bases of the junction unmatched. CDR3 protein: CASSAGTSGSYEQYF. In DNA form, the CDR3 reads TGTGCCAGCAGTGCAGGGACTAGCGGGTCCTACGAGCAGTACTTC.

J is TRBJ1-1 and V is TRBV29-1, with D perhaps TRBD1 (5 bases). The CDR3 is made up of 16 amino acids. The germline V and J ends were trimmed by 7 bases and 5 bases, with 26 bases remaining between them. Germline assignment: CDR1 SQVTM and CDR2 ANQGSEA. CDR3 sequence reads: CSASAGGDFFYTEAFF. DNA for the CDR3: TGCAGCGCAAGCGCGGGGGGGGATTTTTTTTATACTGAAGCTTTCTTT.

This chain links TRBV21-1 with TRBJ2-7; TRBD1, the table's D call, was not compared with the DNA. TRBV21-1 counts as a pseudogene. The CDR3 runs to 14 residues. The CDR3 sequence is CASSRIDSPYEQYF. DNA of the CDR3: TGTGCCAGCAGCCGCATCGACAGCCCCTACGAGCAGTACTTC.

This chain joins TRBV19 and TRBJ1-2; TRBD1 aligns across 7 bases. The CDR3 extends over 14 amino acids. Germline CDR1 is LNHDA and CDR2 is SQIVND (reference sequence). J gave up 6 bases and V 2 bases, and 6 bases lay outside the gene matches. CDR3 DNA: TGTGCCAGTAGTATACGGGGGACAGTGGATGGCTACACCTTC. The encoded protein is CASSIRGTVDGYTF.

The J gene is TRBJ2-7, the V gene TRBV6-2 or TRBV6-3, with a weak D call TRBD2 (6 bases). This CDR3 is 17 amino acids long. V lost 6 bases and J 2 bases, leaving 23 bases between the germline ends. The germline gives CDR1 MNHEY, CDR2 SVGEGT. The CDR3 spells CASSSLSGVPTTYEQYF. CDR3 in DNA: TGTGCCAGCAGCTCCCTTAGCGGTGTCCCTACAACCTACGAGCAGTACTTC.

CDR3 coding DNA: TGTGCCAGCAGCCGTCGGGACAGGGATAATCAGCCCCAGCATTTT. Its translation is CASSRRDRDNQPQHF. The chain employs TRBV28 and TRBJ1-5, with TRBD1 matching 9 bases. The length of the CDR3 is 15 residues. Germline V CDR1 and CDR2: MDHEN, SYDVKM. The junction had 7 bases not matched to a gene; V was cut back by 6 bases and J by 4 bases.

The chain is built from TRBV14 and TRBJ1-1; TRBD1 matches 7 bases. There are 16 residues in the CDR3. Germline trimming cut 3 bases from V and 0 bases from J; bases unmatched to any gene: 7. Germline V gene data show CDR1 as SGHDN and CDR2 as FVKESK. Here the CDR3 DNA reads TGTGCCAGCAGCCAGGGCCGGGGACAGCTGAACACTGAAGCTTTCTTT. Translation: CASSQGRGQLNTEAFF.